Detailed here is one TCR beta chain. This sample is drawn from a study of shared clonotypes between healthy human individuals. Assay: immunoSEQ multiplex PCR; the TCRdb copy retains only in-frame clones and omits some. Of over a million clones listed, roughly 96% are singletons. V lost 11 bases and J 3 bases, leaving 13 bases between the germline ends. CDR3 length equals 12 residues. The germline CDR1 and CDR2 sequences are SNHLY and FYNNEI. The chain joins TRBV2 to TRBJ1-1; D perhaps matches TRBD1 (6 bases). Material: naive CD4+ T cells sorted from blood. The subset is: CD45RA+ positively selected. This clonotype was obtained from a man aged 25 to 40 in good health. The CDR3 loop is CAAGDAYTEAFF. The DNA for the CDR3 is TGTGCCGCAGGGGACGCTTACACTGAAGCTTTCTTT.